The 18 T cell receptor beta chains given below trace back to one sample, sequenced in a study of cytomegalovirus exposure and HLA in healthy donors. The PCR used 60 Vbeta and 13 Jbeta primers. Repertoires were generated with immunoSEQ multiplex PCR, while TCRdb's copy carries only in-frame clones and drops some. The sample has approximately 130,000 clones, roughly 70% seen once; the top ten hold just under 3%. The specimen sequenced was PBMCs. The receptors derive from a middle-aged woman in good health and CMV-seropositive.

This clone was observed once. The V call is TRBV5-1, the J call TRBJ2-1; 9 nucleotides match TRBD1. The trim removed 3 bases at V and 5 bases at J, leaving 3 bases unmatched. Looked up from germline, CDR1 is SGHRS and CDR2 is YFSETQ. The CDR3 consists of 14 residues. CDR3: CASSWTGDNNEQFF. In nucleotides, the CDR3 is TGCGCCAGCAGCTGGACAGGGGACAACAATGAGCAGTTCTTC.

This chain links TRBV15 with TRBJ1-2, with D unclear. V lost 5 bases to trimming and J lost 6 bases, with 19 bases between them. The CDR3 has 15 residues. Germline lookup yields CDR1 LNHNV and CDR2 YYDKDF (reference sequence). In DNA form, the CDR3 reads TGTGCCACCAGCCTCCAGGAGGGCGCTTCGAATGGCTACACCTTC. It yields the protein CATSLQEGASNGYTF.

The chain carries TRBV4-3 and TRBJ2-7; 7 bases align to TRBD2. Germline V lookup: CDR1 LGHNA, CDR2 YSLEER. Germline trimming cut 0 bases from V and 2 bases from J; bases unmatched to any gene: 4. The CDR3 sequence is 15 residues long. The chain's CDR3 is CASSQDPSGPYEQYF. CDR3 coding DNA: TGCGCCAGCAGCCAAGACCCTAGCGGACCCTACGAGCAGTACTTC.

The CDR3 DNA follows: TGTGCCAGCAGCTTATATCAAGCGGGGGATGAAAAACTGTTTTTT. Translation gives CASSLYQAGDEKLFF. The chain joins TRBV7-9 to TRBJ1-4; the D gene is possibly TRBD1 (5 bases). Trimming removed 2 bases from V and 6 bases from J, with 13 bases in between. The length of the CDR3 is 15 residues. CDR1 is SEHNR, CDR2 FQNEAQ, per germline (reference sequence).

This clone was counted between two and nine times. In DNA form, the CDR3 reads TGTGCCAGCAGCGTAGGCGGGAGGGCCTCTGAGCAGTACTTC. Its protein is CASSVGGRASEQYF. The genes are TRBV9 and TRBJ2-7; 9 bases line up with TRBD2. There are 14 residues in the CDR3. Germline values: CDR1 SGDLS, CDR2 YYNGEE. The V and J ends lost 0 bases and 7 bases, in that order; junction bases with no gene match: 5.

The rearrangement joins TRBV4-3 to TRBJ1-6; D might be TRBD1 (6 bases). Germline V gene sequence: CDR1 LGHNA, CDR2 YSLEER. The CDR3 totals 16 residues. V lost 4 bases, J lost 14 bases, and 24 bases lay in between. The CDR3 protein is CASSPSRPTGSSALHF. CDR3 coding DNA: TGCGCCAGCAGCCCAAGCCGTCCGACAGGCTCATCGGCCCTCCACTTT.

The J gene is TRBJ2-3, the V gene TRBV15, with D tentatively TRBD1 (6 bases). The CDR3 is made up of 15 amino acids. With 1 base removed from V and 2 bases from J, the gap between germline ends came to 10 bases. CDR1 LNHNV and CDR2 YYDKDF come from the germline V gene (reference sequence). Here the CDR3 reads CATSRVRQVTDTQYF. Written as DNA, the CDR3 is TGTGCCACCAGCAGAGTCCGACAGGTCACAGATACGCAGTATTTT.

J is TRBJ1-6 and V is TRBV5-1; TRBD1 matches 9 bases. Germline loops: CDR1 SGHRS, CDR2 YFSETQ. The V gene end was trimmed by 2 bases and the J gene end by 9 bases; junction bases not matched to a gene: 3. The CDR3 has 14 residues. CDR3 in DNA: TGCGCCAGCAGCTTAGAACAGGGGGCTTCACCCCTCCACTTT. Protein sequence: CASSLEQGASPLHF.

Note on this clone: This likely comes from a read error, as the CDR3 has no conserved phenylalanine or tryptophan at its end. The rearrangement links TRBV6-5 to TRBJ2-7; D is perhaps TRBD1 (5 bases). The V and J ends lost 0 bases and 0 bases respectively, with 6 bases between them. Germline-derived CDR1 and CDR2 are MNHEY and SVGAGI. This CDR3 comprises 14 residues. The CDR3 protein is CASSYSQGSYEQYL. The CDR3 coding sequence is TGTGCCAGCAGTTACTCCCAGGGCTCCTACGAGCAGTACCTC.

This clone has more than one count but fewer than ten. The chain recombines TRBV7-9 with TRBJ2-3, with 9 positions matching TRBD2. Germline CDR1 SEHNR, CDR2 FQNEAQ (reference sequence). V shed 8 bases, J shed 4 bases, and the junction held 13 bases outside the gene matches. The CDR3 totals 16 residues. This CDR3 reads CASPSGDSGGPDTQYF. The CDR3 bases are TGTGCCAGCCCCTCAGGAGATAGCGGGGGCCCAGATACGCAGTATTTT. Full variable domain (rest looked up from reference TRBV7-9 and TRBJ2-3): DTGVSQNPRHKITKRGQNVTFRCDPISEHNRLYWYRQTLGQGPEFLTYFQNEAQLEKSRLLSDRFSAERPKGSFSTLEIQRTEQGDSAMYLCASPSGDSGGPDTQYFGPGTRLTVL.

This chain uses TRBV5-4 with TRBJ1-2; 8 bases line up with TRBD1. This CDR3 comprises 15 residues. The V segment lost 0 bases and the J segment 4 bases; nucleotides outside the gene matches: 5. Per germline, CDR1 SGHNT and CDR2 YYREEE (reference sequence). The CDR3 sequence: CASSLGTGKGYGYTF. The CDR3 coding sequence is TGTGCCAGCAGCTTGGGGACAGGGAAGGGCTATGGCTACACCTTC.

The chain is built from TRBV18 and TRBJ2-7, with D perhaps TRBD1 (6 bases). Trimming removed 1 base from V and 2 bases from J, with 9 bases in between. The CDR3 is 14 residues long. CDR1 and CDR2 from the germline V gene are KGHSH and LQKENI. The CDR3 region has the DNA TGTGCCAGCTCACCACGGACAGATGCCTACGAGCAGTACTTC. Amino acid sequence: CASSPRTDAYEQYF.

The chain carries TRBV7-6 and TRBJ2-1; 10 bases are shared with TRBD2. The germline V gene has CDR1 SGHVS and CDR2 FNYEAQ. The length of the CDR3 is 15 residues. V gave up 9 bases and J gave up 4 bases; unmatched junction bases: 9. Here the CDR3 reads CASGWTSGMYNEQFF. In nucleotides, the CDR3 is TGTGCCAGTGGGTGGACTAGCGGAATGTACAATGAGCAGTTCTTC.

This clone was seen a handful of times. The chain links TRBV6-1 to TRBJ1-5; no definite D call. Trimming took 4 bases from V and 5 from J, leaving 9 bases between them. Germline V lookup: CDR1 MNHNS, CDR2 SASEGT. The CDR3 extends over 13 amino acids. The CDR3 nucleotides read TGTGCCAGCAGTGGGGCGTGGGATCAGCCCCAGCATTTT. Its translation is CASSGAWDQPQHF.

This chain's CDR3 is CASSQDAGSNEKLFF. The CDR3 DNA follows: TGTGCCAGCAGCCAAGATGCAGGCTCGAATGAAAAACTGTTTTTT. The chain joins TRBV14 to TRBJ1-4; no definite D call. The CDR3 is 15 residues long. V was shortened by 0 bases and J by 5 bases, with 10 bases between the two germline ends. CDR1 and CDR2 from the germline V gene are SGHDN and FVKESK.

V gene TRBV4-2 combines with J gene TRBJ1-1, with TRBD1 identical over 7 bases. With V trimmed by 7 bases and J by 3 bases, 8 bases remained unmatched. The CDR3 sequence is 14 residues long. Germline-derived CDR1 and CDR2 are LGHNA and YNFKEQ. CDR3 protein: CASIQGGADTEAFF. CDR3 nucleotides: TGTGCCAGCATCCAGGGGGGGGCGGACACTGAAGCTTTCTTT.

This chain joins TRBV28 and TRBJ2-1, with D maybe TRBD2 (6 bases). The CDR3 extends over 17 amino acids. The germline V and J ends were trimmed by 5 bases and 1 base, with 18 bases remaining between them. The germline CDR1 and CDR2 sequences are MDHEN and SYDVKM. CDR3 coding DNA: TGTGCCAGCAGTACCTCGGGGGTAGCAGATTCCTACAATGAGCAGTTCTTC. Protein sequence: CASSTSGVADSYNEQFF.

J is TRBJ1-1 and V is TRBV7-9; D is ambiguous. The V and J ends lost 5 bases and 2 bases respectively, with 3 bases between them. The CDR3 is 11 amino acids. Germline V CDR1 and CDR2: SEHNR, FQNEAQ (reference sequence). The CDR3 nucleotides read TGTGCCAGCAGCCTTAACACTGAAGCTTTCTTT. Translation gives CASSLNTEAFF.